This TCR beta chain was observed in a study of shared clonotypes between healthy human individuals. This table comes from immunoSEQ multiplex PCR, and its TCRdb copy is limited to in-frame clones, with some not included. The top ten clones hold roughly a quarter of a sample with 90,000 to 150,000 clones, around 68% of them seen once. The CDR3 length is 15 residues. Trimming stripped 3 bases from V and 3 bases from J, with 12 bases between. CDR1 and CDR2 (germline): MGHDK, SYGVNS. This clonotype originated in a woman aged 30 to 39 in good health. The chain is built from TRBV25-1 and TRBJ1-5; D is undetermined. The sample consisted of memory CD8+ T cells sorted from blood. The subset here: CD45RO+ cells pooled with CCR7-negative TemRA cells. CDR3 loop: CASSDGTDNNQPQHF. CDR3 bases: TGTGCCAGCAGTGATGGTACAGACAACAATCAGCCCCAGCATTTT.